This T cell receptor (beta chain) was sequenced in a study of T cell responses to AZD1222 COVID-19 vaccine. Whole-study results and caveats: Spike-specific TCR breadth and depth rose after two AZD1222 doses.

Libraries were prepared by immunoSEQ multiplex PCR; TCRdb keeps only in-frame clonotypes and omits some of them. The sample contains 100,000 to 150,000 clones, around 83% of which appear only once. CDR3 length equals 16 residues. CDR1 is MNHGY, CDR2 SVAAGI, per germline. V lost 4 bases and J lost 4, with 19 bases in between. For this clone: Its target is not known.

The sequence derives from an adult who received the AZD1222 COVID-19 vaccine. This sample comprised peripheral blood, obtained 28 days after the second AZD1222 dose. V and J are TRBV6-9 and TRBJ1-2, with a possible D match to TRBD1 (5 bases). The CDR3 sequence: CASSSAGTHPPYGYTF. The CDR3 nucleotides read TGTGCCAGCAGTTCGGCCGGGACTCACCCCCCCTATGGCTACACCTTC.